The 22 T cell receptor beta chains in this list originate from one sample, sequenced in a study of regulatory T cells in long-lasting Graves disease. With iRepertoire HTBI primers and Arm-PCR of CDR3 regions, TCR beta libraries were built. MiXCR, run by TCRdb on the multiplex PCR reads, gives a single entry per CDR3 protein. Of hundreds of thousands of distinct CDR3 sequences listed, around 12% were seen once; the top ten hold more than 8%. Time point specified: newly diagnosed GD, antithyroid drugs for less than 3 months. Extracted RNA from PBMCs served as the source of the TCR library. These data were likewise used in another study, on T cells in Graves' hyperthyroidism and ophthalmopathy.

Source: peripheral blood mononuclear cells (PBMCs), taken at new diagnosis, from a patient treated with antithyroid drugs. Receptors originate from a woman aged 25 to 45 with Graves disease.

CDR3 residues: CASSQTGTSADTQYF. CDR3 DNA: TGTGCCAGCAGTCAAACCGGGACTAGCGCAGATACGCAGTATTTT. The chain joins TRBV27 to TRBJ2-3; 10 bases map to TRBD2. CDR3 length equals 15 residues. The germline V gene encodes CDR1 MNHEY and CDR2 SMNVEV (reference sequence). V was clipped by 5 bases and J by 4 bases; unmatched bases: 6.

Many counts were recorded for this clonotype. The chain employs TRBV19 and TRBJ2-3; 8 bases match TRBD2. CDR3 length: 15 residues. Trimming took 3 bases from V and 5 from J; bases not matched to a gene: 7. From germline, CDR1 is LNHDA and CDR2 SQIVND (reference sequence). This CDR3 is CASSISGLAGDTQYF. The CDR3 DNA sequence: TGTGCCAGTAGTATCTCTGGGCTAGCGGGAGATACGCAGTATTTT.

This clonotype appeared many times. The chain joins TRBV11-2 to TRBJ1-1; 8 bases map to TRBD1. The length of the CDR3 is 14 residues. Per the germline V gene, CDR1 is SGHAT and CDR2 is FQNNGV. With V trimmed by 5 bases and J by 11 bases, 13 bases remained unmatched. The CDR3, as DNA: TGTGCCAGCAGCCAGACCCGGACAGGGCGGCATGCTTTCTTT. It codes for CASSQTRTGRHAFF.

In this sample, this clonotype turned up many times. The chain has TRBV27 and TRBJ2-1; 7 nucleotides align to TRBD2. The germline V gene encodes CDR1 MNHEY and CDR2 SMNVEV (reference sequence). The CDR3 covers 18 residues. The V segment lost 2 bases and the J segment 7 bases; nucleotides outside the gene matches: 17. For the CDR3, the DNA is TGTGCCAGCAGTTTAAATCCTGGCGGGAGTCGTGTGGGAAATGAGCAGTTCTTC. Encoded protein: CASSLNPGGSRVGNEQFF.

In this sample, this clonotype turned up a few times. V and J are TRBV3-1 and TRBJ1-5; possibly TRBD1 for D (6 bases). Trimming pared 2 bases from V and 4 bases from J, leaving 21 bases between. CDR1 LGHDT and CDR2 YNNKEL come from the germline V gene (reference sequence). The CDR3 extends over 18 amino acids. CDR3 sequence: CASSQKGGGQKGNQPQHF. DNA of the CDR3: TGTGCCAGCAGCCAAAAGGGCGGGGGCCAAAAGGGAAATCAGCCCCAGCATTTT.

Remarks on this clonotype: A much larger clone lies a single base off, so this may be a read error. This chain connects TRBV9 to TRBJ2-1; no definite D call. V was trimmed by 0 bases and J by 8 bases, leaving 9 bases between them. This CDR3 contains 13 residues. Germline V CDR1 and CDR2: SGDLS, YYNGEE. The CDR3 region is CASSVGWFDEQFF. As DNA, the CDR3 is TGTGCCAGCAGCGTAGGATGGTTCGATGAGCAGTTCTTC.

This clonotype occurred once. The rearrangement links TRBV28 to TRBJ2-7; 11 bases are a match to TRBD2. V gave up 4 bases and J gave up 3 bases; unmatched junction bases: 14. The CDR3 totals 18 residues. The germline V gene has CDR1 MDHEN and CDR2 SYDVKM. The CDR3 sequence is CASSYSAGGLADLYEQYF. The CDR3 DNA follows: TGTGCCAGCAGTTACTCGGCGGGGGGACTAGCGGACCTCTACGAGCAGTACTTC. The full variable domain, completed using reference TRBV28 and TRBJ2-7, is DVKVTQSSRYLVKRTGEKVFLECVQDMDHENMFWYRQDPGLGLRLIYFSYDVKMKEKGDIPEGYSVSREKKERFSLILESASTNQTSMYLCASSYSAGGLADLYEQYFGPGTRLTVT.

This clonotype has at least ten counts. This chain joins TRBV7-2 and TRBJ2-3, with 11 bases identical to TRBD2. V was clipped by 1 base and J by 6 bases; unmatched bases: 6. The CDR3 consists of 16 residues. In germline, CDR1 is SGHTA, CDR2 FQGNSA. In DNA form, the CDR3 reads TGTGCCAGCAGCTTAGTTGGGACTAGCGGTTTGGATACGCAGTATTTT. This codes for CASSLVGTSGLDTQYF.

This clonotype appeared a few times. The rearrangement joins TRBV19 to TRBJ1-1; 8 nucleotides match TRBD1. V trimming: 8 bases; J trimming: 0 bases; junction bases outside the gene matches: 2. Germline assignment: CDR1 LNHDA and CDR2 SQIVND (reference sequence). CDR3 size: 13 residues. The CDR3 protein is CASRQGLNTEAFF. The CDR3 nucleotides read TGTGCCAGTCGACAGGGGTTGAACACTGAAGCTTTCTTT.

The rearrangement joins TRBV18 to TRBJ1-1; TRBD1 agrees at 8 bases. V shed 5 bases, J shed 4 bases, and the junction held 9 bases outside the gene matches. The CDR3 has 15 amino acids. Germline V gene lookup returns CDR1 KGHSH and CDR2 LQKENI. Here the CDR3 reads CASSTLDRGPTEAFF. As DNA, the CDR3 is TGTGCCAGCTCAACCTTAGACAGGGGTCCCACTGAAGCTTTCTTT.

The chain is built from TRBV3-1 and TRBJ2-3, with 7 nucleotides matching TRBD2. CDR1 and CDR2 from the germline V gene are LGHDT and YNNKEL (reference sequence). J gave up 4 bases and V 0 bases, and 10 bases lay outside the gene matches. The CDR3 runs 17 residues. CDR3 residues: CASSQENLAEGADTQYF. As DNA, the CDR3 is TGTGCCAGCAGCCAAGAGAACCTAGCGGAGGGAGCAGATACGCAGTATTTT.

As regards this clonotype: A much larger clone lies one base from this, so it may be a read error. The J gene is TRBJ2-2, the V gene TRBV3-1, with 7 bases matching TRBD2. Germline-derived CDR1 and CDR2 are LGHDT and YNNKEL (reference sequence). After removal of 0 bases from V and 7 bases from J, the junction contained 14 bases not matched to a gene. The CDR3 extends over 18 amino acids. As DNA, the CDR3 is TGTGCCAGCAGCCAAGATATGGGACGAGCGGGATTTGGCGGGGAGCTGTTTTTT. Translating it yields CASSQDMGRAGFGGELFF.

This clonotype was seen more than once but under ten times. The CDR3 nucleotides read TGTGCCAGCAGGCCGGGACTAGCGGGCTCCTACGAGCAGTACTTC. Its protein is CASRPGLAGSYEQYF. The chain uses TRBV5-6 and TRBJ2-7; 12 positions match TRBD2. Germline V gene data show CDR1 as SGHDT and CDR2 as YYEEEE. The CDR3 runs to 15 residues. After removal of 5 bases from V and 0 bases from J, the junction contained 3 bases not matched to a gene. Together with reference TRBV5-6 and TRBJ2-7, the CDR3 gives the full variable domain: DAGVTQSPTHLIKTRGQQVTLRCSPKSGHDTVSWYQQALGQGPQFIFQYYEEEERQRGNFPDRFSGHQFPNYSSELNVNALLLGDSALYLCASRPGLAGSYEQYFGPGTRLTVT.

This sequence joins TRBV10-3 and TRBJ2-1; tentative D call: TRBD2 (6 bases). Germline values: CDR1 ENHRY, CDR2 SYGVKD. The CDR3 extends over 16 amino acids. V shed 4 bases and J shed 0 bases, with 13 bases lying between them. The CDR3 spells CAISGGLAGSYNEQFF. As DNA, the CDR3 is TGTGCCATCAGTGGGGGACTTGCGGGCTCCTACAATGAGCAGTTCTTC.

Here the CDR3 reads CASSPYWVFTGELFF. CDR3 nucleotide sequence: TGTGCCAGCAGTCCGTACTGGGTGTTCACCGGGGAGCTGTTTTTT. The V call is TRBV28, the J call TRBJ2-2; D gene unclear. The V gene lost 5 bases and the J gene lost 4 bases, with 14 bases spanning the gap. The CDR3 is 15 residues long. Germline CDR1 is MDHEN and CDR2 is SYDVKM.

This clonotype was found many times. The chain links TRBV11-2 to TRBJ2-1; the D call may be TRBD1 or TRBD2 (5 bases each). Trimming took 1 base from V and 0 from J, leaving 7 bases between them. The CDR3 is 15 residues long. Germline loops: CDR1 SGHAT, CDR2 FQNNGV. In DNA form, the CDR3 reads TGTGCCAGCAGCTTAGTTGGGGGCTCCTACAATGAGCAGTTCTTC. Protein: CASSLVGGSYNEQFF. The full variable domain, with the rest looked up from reference TRBV11-2 and TRBJ2-1, is EAGVAQSPRYKIIEKRQSVAFWCNPISGHATLYWYQQILGQGPKLLIQFQNNGVVDDSQLPKDRFSAERLKGVDSTLKIQPAKLEDSAVYLCASSLVGGSYNEQFFGPGTRLTVL.

This clonotype was seen ten or more times. The chain is built from TRBV7-8 and TRBJ1-3, with a weak D call TRBD1 (5 bases). This CDR3 region has 19 residues. Trimming took off 4 bases at V and 0 bases at J, with 22 bases between the two ends. Looked up from germline, CDR1 is SGHVS and CDR2 is FQNEAQ. The chain's CDR3 is CASSSRRGWGGRSGNTIYF. CDR3 DNA: TGTGCCAGCAGCTCCAGGAGGGGTTGGGGCGGACGCTCTGGAAACACCATATATTTT.

This clonotype was detected many times. This rearrangement joins TRBV5-6 to TRBJ2-2; D is undetermined. Trimming shortened V by 4 bases and J by 2 bases, and 15 bases separated the two germline ends. Per the germline V gene, CDR1 is SGHDT and CDR2 is YYEEEE. This CDR3 has 16 amino acids. The CDR3 bases are TGTGCCAGCAGCCTTTTACGGGCCGTAAACACCGGGGAGCTGTTTTTT. Translating gives CASSLLRAVNTGELFF.

This clonotype showed up just a few times. For the CDR3, the DNA is TGCAGCGTTGCTAGCGGGGACTACAATGAGCAGTTCTTC. It encodes CSVASGDYNEQFF. The chain uses TRBV29-1 and TRBJ2-1, with 9 positions matching TRBD2. Germline V gene data show CDR1 as SQVTM and CDR2 as ANQGSEA. The trim removed 4 bases at V and 3 bases at J, leaving 1 base unmatched. The CDR3 consists of 13 residues.

This clonotype came up many times. The chain links TRBV20-1 to TRBJ2-7; 9 positions agree with TRBD1. J was trimmed by 4 bases and V by 4 bases; bases with no gene match: 5. From germline, CDR1 is DFQATT and CDR2 SNEGSKA (reference sequence). CDR3 length: 13 amino acids. CDR3 sequence (DNA): TGCAGTGCTACTGGGACAGGGACGTACGAGCAGTACTTC. Its translation: CSATGTGTYEQYF.

Comments on this clonotype: A much more abundant neighbour one base away suggests this may be a read error. This chain uses TRBV20-1 with TRBJ1-5; a possible D gene is TRBD1 (5 bases). CDR3 length equals 14 residues. Germline values: CDR1 DFQATT, CDR2 SNEGSKA (reference sequence). In DNA, the CDR3 is TGCAGTGCTAGACAGGGAGGCGGCAATCAGCCCCATCATTTT. Translated: CSARQGGGNQPHHF.

The chain couples TRBV11-2 to TRBJ2-5, with D perhaps being TRBD1 or TRBD2 (5 bases each). The CDR3 extends over 13 amino acids. Germline lookup yields CDR1 SGHAT and CDR2 FQNNGV. V lost 5 bases to trimming and J lost 5 bases, with 12 bases between them. The CDR3 is CASSRTRDETQYF. The CDR3 DNA sequence: TGTGCCAGCAGCCGGACACGGGACGAGACCCAGTACTTC.